This is a list of T cell receptor beta chains from one sample in a study of T cells in Graves' hyperthyroidism and ophthalmopathy. TCRdb re-called the multiplex PCR reads through MiXCR, storing one row per CDR3 protein. This sample has 350,000 to 400,000 distinct CDR3 sequences; about 15% occur once, and the top ten carry approximately 32%. The sequenced sample consisted of blood. The source is a woman aged 25 to 45 with Graves' hyperthyroidism. The conserved cysteine and the conserved F or W are not part of the CDR3 here. A row's size may be missing; if present it is once, few, many or a size class.

V gene	clone size	CDR3 protein
TRBV5-1	many	ASSISTDTQY
TRBV7-9	-	ASSLADGDWRRHEQF
TRBV20-1	many	SARETGGAQPQH
TRBV3-1	many	ASSQDGVSPVGGYT
TRBV6-1	-	ASSQDPRGTTEAF
TRBV6-1	many	ASINQGFLNQPQH
TRBV12-3/TRBV12-4	many	ASHRTGVETQY
TRBV10-3	once	AISEIGQSFYEQY
TRBV5-1	few	ASSLAPKGPTETQY
TRBV12-3/TRBV12-4	few	ASTLGRGDGYT
TRBV6-1	-	ASRPTGTNSPLH
TRBV12-5	many	ASGFDRGNEQF
TRBV9	many	ASSGISGKSYNEQF
TRBV7-8	many	ASSLADRGFNSPLH
TRBV28	many	ASSPEGGSFGYTEAF
TRBV29-1	few	SVFTGPQRHNEQF
TRBV2	few	ASSVLLIYEQY
TRBV12-3/TRBV12-4	-	ASSKLDSGELF
TRBV2	few	ASISSSGSVYNEQF
TRBV7-2	-	ASSRLGSGTSSYEQY
TRBV19	-	ACRPPGSGAYEQY
TRBV7-9	few	ASSSGASSSYEQY
TRBV2	-	ASSEANRMIH
TRBV29-1	-	SVDAPAGFLSKKETQY
TRBV2	many	ASSEDWGSRQPQH
TRBV28	few	ATNRGTDQPQH
TRBV20-1	many	SAGQTEKRYTEAF
TRBV7-6	many	ASSSLTVDNEQF
TRBV12-3/TRBV12-4	once	ASSLAASGRFPPYNEQF
TRBV7-9	many	ASSLPGNTYEQY
TRBV5-4	-	ASSRQGGAGYT
TRBV6-5	few	ASSSGQGLAPTGYEQY
TRBV3-1	few	ASSFRTGGPGEKLF
TRBV12-3/TRBV12-4	many	ASSPAYEQY